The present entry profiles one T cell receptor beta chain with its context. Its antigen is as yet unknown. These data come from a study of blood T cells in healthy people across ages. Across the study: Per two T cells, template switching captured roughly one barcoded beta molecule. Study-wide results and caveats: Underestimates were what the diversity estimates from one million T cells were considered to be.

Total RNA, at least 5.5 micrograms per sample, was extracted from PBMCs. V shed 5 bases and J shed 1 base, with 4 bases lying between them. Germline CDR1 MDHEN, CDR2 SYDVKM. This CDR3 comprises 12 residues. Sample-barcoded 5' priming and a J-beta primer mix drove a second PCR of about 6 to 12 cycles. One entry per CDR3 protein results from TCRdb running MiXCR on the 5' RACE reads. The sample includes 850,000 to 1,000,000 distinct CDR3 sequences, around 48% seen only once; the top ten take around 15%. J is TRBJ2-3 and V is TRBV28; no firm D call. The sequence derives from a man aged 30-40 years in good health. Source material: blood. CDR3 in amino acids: CASSARTDTQYF. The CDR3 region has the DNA TGTGCCAGCAGTGCCCGCACAGATACGCAGTATTTT.